The 9 T cell receptor beta chains below come from one sample, sequenced in a study of T cell responses to AZD1222 COVID-19 vaccine. Assay: immunoSEQ multiplex PCR; the TCRdb copy retains only in-frame clones and omits some. In the table there are roughly 120,000 clones, 88% of which are singletons. Sequencing was performed on peripheral blood, taken 28 days after the second AZD1222 dose. All receptors derive from an adult who received the AZD1222 COVID-19 vaccine.

The J gene is TRBJ2-2, the V gene TRBV11-3, with D perhaps matching TRBD1 (6 bases). Germline CDR1 reads SGHNT; CDR2 reads YENEEA. Trimming stripped 1 base from V and 7 bases from J, with 10 bases between. This CDR3 comprises 14 residues. CDR3 in DNA: TGTGCCAGCAGCTTAGCCCCAGGGGTCGGGGAGCTGTTTTTT. Residues: CASSLAPGVGELFF.

The chain employs TRBV4-3 and TRBJ1-2, with TRBD1 matching over 8 bases. V was pared by 1 base and J by 3 bases, with 4 bases of the junction left unmatched. There are 15 residues in the CDR3. CDR1 is LGHNA and CDR2 is YSLEER in the germline V gene. CDR3: CASSQGSGGDYGYTF. CDR3 nucleotide sequence: TGCGCCAGCAGCCAAGGGTCAGGGGGCGACTATGGCTACACCTTC.

This rearrangement joins TRBV10-2 to TRBJ2-7, with TRBD2 identical over 12 bases. CDR1 is WSHSY and CDR2 is SAAADI in the germline V gene. The trim removed 6 bases at V and 6 bases at J, leaving 6 bases unmatched. The CDR3 is made up of 14 amino acids. The CDR3 DNA sequence: TGCGCCAGCAGATTGACTAGCGGGAGAGCCGAGCAGTACTTC. It encodes CASRLTSGRAEQYF.

V and J are TRBV7-9 and TRBJ1-5; weak D call: TRBD1 (5 bases). In germline, CDR1 is SEHNR, CDR2 FQNEAQ (reference sequence). The CDR3 loop spans 15 amino acids. With 0 bases removed from V and 3 bases from J, the gap between germline ends came to 9 bases. The CDR3 DNA reads TGTGCCAGCAGCTTAGCGGGACGCATCAATCAGCCCCAGCATTTT. This codes for CASSLAGRINQPQHF.

The rearrangement joins TRBV11-3 to TRBJ1-1, with a possible D match to TRBD1 (5 bases). This CDR3 has 13 amino acids. Germline V lookup: CDR1 SGHNT, CDR2 YENEEA. Trimming removed 5 bases from V and 4 bases from J, with 11 bases in between. The CDR3 region has the DNA TGTGCCAGCAGCCCCCGGGGGGTCACTGAAGCTTTCTTT. Amino acids: CASSPRGVTEAFF.

This chain links TRBV9 with TRBJ1-5; the D gene is possibly TRBD1 (6 bases). Germline CDR1 is SGDLS and CDR2 is YYNGEE. The CDR3 contains 14 residues. V shed 0 bases and J shed 5 bases, with 9 bases lying between them. CDR3 DNA sequence: TGTGCCAGCAGCGTAGCAGGGGAGGATCAGCCCCAGCATTTT. It yields the protein CASSVAGEDQPQHF.

The rearrangement uses TRBV11-3 and TRBJ2-1; 8 nucleotides line up with TRBD2. With 5 bases clipped from V and 9 bases from J, the junction kept 12 bases outside the gene matches. The CDR3 has 15 amino acids. Germline assignment: CDR1 SGHNT and CDR2 YENEEA. Here the CDR3 DNA reads TGTGCCAGCAGCCTCCAAGGCGGGAGGTCCACTGAGCAGTTCTTC. Protein sequence: CASSLQGGRSTEQFF.

The chain has TRBV27 and TRBJ2-7; 8 bases are a match to TRBD2. The CDR3 sequence is 15 residues long. V dropped 9 bases and J dropped 3; count of bases not matched to a gene: 13. Germline values: CDR1 MNHEY, CDR2 SMNVEV (reference sequence). CDR3 bases: TGTGCCAGTCAGTTTACGGCGGGAGGCTTCTACGAGCAGTACTTC. It yields the protein CASQFTAGGFYEQYF.

The chain links TRBV9 to TRBJ1-4; D is undetermined. The CDR3 runs 15 residues. V dropped 0 bases and J dropped 5 bases, with 11 bases sitting between them. Germline assignment: CDR1 SGDLS and CDR2 YYNGEE. CDR3 coding DNA: TGTGCCAGCAGCGTAGTTCTCGGAGAGAATGAAAAACTGTTTTTT. It specifies CASSVVLGENEKLFF.